Presented here are 8 T cell receptor beta chains from one specimen sequenced in a study of T-cell memory formation after mild COVID-19. TCRdb ran MiXCR on the 5' RACE reads and lists one entry per CDR3 protein. The sample records about 560,000 distinct CDR3 sequences, approximately 15% being singletons. Material for sequencing was PBMCs or a T cell subset sorted from them (not recorded which). The receptors shown here come from an adult woman who had mild COVID-19 (a few samples of this study predate the infection). Cell type and time point are not known.

The chain couples TRBV23-1 to TRBJ2-3; D may be TRBD1 (6 bases). TRBV23-1 is annotated as an ORF whose role is uncertain. V shed 0 bases and J shed 2 bases, with 12 bases lying between them. The CDR3 is 16 amino acids. CDR3 DNA: TGCGCCAGCAGTCAATCGACAGGCTACCCCACAGATACGCAGTATTTT. Its translation is CASSQSTGYPTDTQYF.

This clonotype was counted only a few times. The chain links TRBV13 to TRBJ1-2; the D is unclear. The V end lost 0 bases, the J end lost 9 bases, and 11 bases lay between the germline ends. In germline, CDR1 is PRHDT, CDR2 FYEKMQ (reference sequence). CDR3 length equals 13 residues. CDR3 in DNA: TGTGCCAGCAGCTTAGGTGGATCCTTTAGCTACACCTTC. Its translation is CASSLGGSFSYTF. Full variable domain (missing parts from reference TRBV13 and TRBJ1-2): AAGVIQSPRHLIKEKRETATLKCYPIPRHDTVYWYQQGPGQDPQFLISFYEKMQSDKGSIPDRFSAQQFSDYHSELNMSSLELGDSALYFCASSLGGSFSYTFGSGTRLTVV.

V is TRBV4-1 and J is TRBJ2-1; D is possibly TRBD1 (6 bases). Trimming pared 1 base from V and 1 base from J, leaving 11 bases between. CDR3 length equals 16 residues. Germline V gene data show CDR1 as MGHRA and CDR2 as YSYEKL. The CDR3 region is CASSQAGRGSYNEQFF. DNA of the CDR3: TGCGCCAGCAGCCAAGCGGGAAGGGGGTCCTACAATGAGCAGTTCTTC.

This sequence joins TRBV4-2 and TRBJ2-3, with TRBD2 matching 7 bases. This CDR3 has 19 amino acids. Per germline, CDR1 LGHNA and CDR2 YNFKEQ. V shed 0 bases and J 2 bases; nucleotides not matched to a gene: 14. Here the CDR3 DNA reads TGTGCCAGCAGCCAAGAACCCCGCGGGAGCACCCACCTCACAGATACGCAGTATTTT. It specifies CASSQEPRGSTHLTDTQYF.

This clonotype was seen more than once but under ten times. The CDR3 loop is CASSPYQGGKETQYF. CDR3 sequence (DNA): TGTGCCAGCAGCCCATACCAAGGGGGGAAAGAGACCCAGTACTTC. J is TRBJ2-5 and V is TRBV11-3; either TRBD1 or TRBD2 may supply D (6 bases each). The CDR3 length is 15 residues. CDR1 and CDR2 from the germline V gene are SGHNT and YENEEA. V was clipped by 5 bases and J by 3 bases, with 16 bases between them.

The rearrangement uses TRBV20-1 and TRBJ2-3; D possibly corresponds to TRBD1 (5 bases). Germline loops: CDR1 DFQATT, CDR2 SNEGSKA (reference sequence). The CDR3 consists of 13 residues. V was cut by 1 base and J by 3 bases, with 8 bases left in between. The CDR3 coding sequence is TGCAGTGCTAGAGCAACAGGAACAGATACGCAGTATTTT. Protein sequence: CSARATGTDTQYF.

The rearrangement links TRBV3-1 to TRBJ2-7, with TRBD1 as a possible D gene (7 bases). CDR1 and CDR2 (germline): LGHDT, YNNKEL (reference sequence). The CDR3 length is 17 residues. Trimming removed 4 bases at V and 7 bases at J, with 26 bases between. The CDR3 nucleotides are TGTGCCAGCAGCCCGGTGGCGGGGCGCAGGGGGGTGGGAGAGCAGTACTTC. Translated: CASSPVAGRRGVGEQYF.

The chain is built from TRBV20-1 and TRBJ1-5; 9 bases map to TRBD1. Per germline, CDR1 DFQATT and CDR2 SNEGSKA (reference sequence). The CDR3 totals 13 residues. Trimming took 6 bases from V and 7 from J; bases not matched to a gene: 7. The CDR3 sequence: CSARDREGQPQHF. CDR3 nucleotides: TGCAGTGCCCGGGACAGGGAAGGACAGCCCCAGCATTTT.